A selection of T cell receptor beta chains follows, all from one sample in a study of shared clonotypes between healthy human individuals. Some clones are missing from TCRdb's copy, which holds only in-frame ones; the method was immunoSEQ multiplex PCR. Of 950,000 to 1,100,000 clones listed, more than 75% are singletons. Sample: memory CD4+ T cells from PBMCs. These receptors all stem from a man between 18 and 35 years old in good health. Some clones in this sample may be carry-over from other donors' samples. Each CDR3 is given with its conserved first and last residue.

J gene | CDR3 length | V gene | CDR3 protein
TRBJ2-3 | 15 | TRBV19 | CASSTTSGRRDTQYF
TRBJ1-2 | 10 | TRBV30 | CAWSHDGYTF
TRBJ1-4 | 15 | TRBV5-1 | CASMVRDRANEKLFF
TRBJ1-2 | 15 | TRBV4-2 | CASSQVIWGGYGYTF
TRBJ2-5 | 17 | TRBV4-1 | CASSQDGTLRGRETQYF
TRBJ1-1 | 12 | TRBV28 | CASIRGNTEAFF
TRBJ2-7 | 18 | TRBV5-1 | CASSFPASGRVIGYEQYF
TRBJ2-3 | 15 | TRBV30 | CAWSVRGLATDTQYF
TRBJ2-7 | 11 | TRBV20-1 | CSARDFYEQYF
TRBJ2-5 | 14 | TRBV6-6 | CASSPRLPQETQYF
TRBJ2-3 | 18 | TRBV19 | CASSIVPTSPQGPDTQYF
TRBJ1-2 | 13 | TRBV7-9 | CASSLAAEMGYTF
TRBJ2-6 | 15 | TRBV30 | CAWSQGGSGANVLTF
TRBJ2-7 | 14 | TRBV29-1 | CSADPGGAGDEQYF
TRBJ1-2 | 14 | TRBV4-1 | CASSQVSGGRGYTF
TRBJ1-2 | 15 | TRBV28 | CASSLVRGANYGYTF
TRBJ2-1 | 14 | TRBV6-1 | CASSGWDSNNEQFF
TRBJ2-6 | 17 | TRBV18 | CASSPGQGRSGANVLTF
TRBJ1-2 | 13 | TRBV19 | CASSLDGNYGYTF
TRBJ2-1 | 14 | TRBV5-1 | CASSLGLTSDEQFF
TRBJ2-5 | 15 | TRBV5-1 | CASNRFGGHVETQYF
TRBJ2-2 | 15 | TRBV7-8 | CASSSGTGAAGELFF
TRBJ1-2 | 16 | TRBV7-9 | CASSQTGGLINYGYTF
TRBJ2-3 | 12 | TRBV14 | CASSLSRDTQYF
TRBJ2-5 | 15 | TRBV4-3 | CASSQDGSRGQTQYF
TRBJ1-1 | 13 | TRBV7-2 | CASSLRRNTEAFF
TRBJ2-7 | 15 | TRBV4-2 | CASSRGLAGTGEQYF
TRBJ2-3 | 14 | TRBV7-3 | CASSLLGGKDTQYF
TRBJ2-1 | 15 | TRBV11-3 | CASSRHMGEPGEQFF
TRBJ2-7 | 15 | TRBV19 | CASSIPGQGPYEQYF
TRBJ2-7 | 13 | TRBV6-5 | CASTVPGEDEQYF
TRBJ1-2 | 14 | TRBV5-6 | CASRNLEGWYGYTF
TRBJ1-1 | 14 | TRBV6-5 | CASSAAGGNTEAFF
TRBJ2-7 | 14 | TRBV19 | CASRKTGDAYEQYF
TRBJ1-1 | 15 | TRBV5-1 | CASSSQGLDNTEAFF
TRBJ2-7 | 11 | TRBV6-5 | CASSEGIGGNF
TRBJ1-1 | 14 | TRBV18 | CASSTDRGPTEAFF
TRBJ2-2 | 14 | TRBV4-1 | CASSQVIRTGELFF
TRBJ2-7 | 15 | TRBV27 | CASRGGLSGPYEQYF
TRBJ1-1 | 15 | TRBV11-2 | CASSPVVPRGTEAFF
TRBJ2-7 | 14 | TRBV5-8 | CASSPTDSSYEQYF
TRBJ2-3 | 14 | TRBV19 | CASSLQGERDTQYF